Here is one TCR beta chain with its context. The data are from a study of blood T cell repertoires in COVID-19. Study at large: Acute and convalescent COVID-19 samples came from the United States, Italy and Spain. The cDNA or gDNA used as material had been derived from T cells, B-cell-depleted T cells, or PBMCs.

Germline values: CDR1 LNHDA, CDR2 SQIVND (reference sequence). The trim removed 3 bases at V and 8 bases at J, leaving 10 bases unmatched. This CDR3 contains 15 residues. The Seattle patients joined while their infection was active and were tracked longitudinally afterward. Repertoires were generated with immunoSEQ multiplex PCR, while TCRdb's copy carries only in-frame clones and drops some. The profile shows under 250,000 clones, 85% of them singletons. V usage is TRBV19 and J usage is TRBJ1-2, with 9 bases that match TRBD1. The sequenced sample consisted of peripheral blood. The TCR was taken from a woman in her seventies with COVID-19, enrolled during active disease. The CDR3, as DNA: TGTGCCAGTAGTATCCCCATAACAGGGGGCCGGGGCTACACCTTC. Protein sequence: CASSIPITGGRGYTF.